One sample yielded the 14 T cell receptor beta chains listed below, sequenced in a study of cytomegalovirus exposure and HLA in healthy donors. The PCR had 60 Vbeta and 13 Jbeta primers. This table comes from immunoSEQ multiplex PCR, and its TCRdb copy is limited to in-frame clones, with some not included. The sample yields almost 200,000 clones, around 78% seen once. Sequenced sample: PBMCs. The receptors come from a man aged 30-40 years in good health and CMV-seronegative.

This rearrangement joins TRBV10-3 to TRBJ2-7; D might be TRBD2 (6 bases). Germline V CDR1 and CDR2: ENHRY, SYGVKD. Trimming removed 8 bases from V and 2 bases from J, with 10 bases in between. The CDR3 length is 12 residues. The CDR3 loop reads CAIRPGAYEQYF. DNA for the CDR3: TGTGCCATCCGGCCGGGGGCCTACGAGCAGTACTTC.

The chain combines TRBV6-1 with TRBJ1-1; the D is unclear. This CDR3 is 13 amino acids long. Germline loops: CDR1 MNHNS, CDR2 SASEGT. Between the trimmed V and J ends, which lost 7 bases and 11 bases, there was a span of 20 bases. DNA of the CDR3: TGTGCCAGCACTTTCCCCGGGAGCCTGAGGGCTTTCTTT. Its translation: CASTFPGSLRAFF.

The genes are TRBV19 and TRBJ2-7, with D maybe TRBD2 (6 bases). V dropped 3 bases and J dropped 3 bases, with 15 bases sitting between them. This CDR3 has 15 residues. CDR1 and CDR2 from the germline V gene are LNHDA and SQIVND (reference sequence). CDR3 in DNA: TGTGCCAGTAGTATCATTAGCGGAGGGGACTACGAGCAGTACTTC. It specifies CASSIISGGDYEQYF.

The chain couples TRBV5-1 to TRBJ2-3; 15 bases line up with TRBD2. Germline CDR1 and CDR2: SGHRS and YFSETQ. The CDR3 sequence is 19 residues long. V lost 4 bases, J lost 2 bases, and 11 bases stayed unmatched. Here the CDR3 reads CASSGTPGLAGGITDTQYF. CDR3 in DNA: TGCGCCAGCAGCGGCACACCGGGACTAGCGGGAGGTATCACAGATACGCAGTATTTT.

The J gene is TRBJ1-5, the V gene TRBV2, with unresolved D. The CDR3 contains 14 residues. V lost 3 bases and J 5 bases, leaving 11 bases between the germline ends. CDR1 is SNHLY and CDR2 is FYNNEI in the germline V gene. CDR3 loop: CASSDQYGDQPQHF. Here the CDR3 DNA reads TGTGCCAGCAGTGATCAGTACGGGGATCAGCCCCAGCATTTT.

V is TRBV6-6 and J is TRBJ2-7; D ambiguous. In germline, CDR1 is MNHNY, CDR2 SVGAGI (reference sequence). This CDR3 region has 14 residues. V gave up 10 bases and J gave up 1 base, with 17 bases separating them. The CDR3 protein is CATYAVADSYEQYF. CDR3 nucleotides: TGTGCCACTTATGCGGTGGCGGATTCCTACGAGCAGTACTTC.

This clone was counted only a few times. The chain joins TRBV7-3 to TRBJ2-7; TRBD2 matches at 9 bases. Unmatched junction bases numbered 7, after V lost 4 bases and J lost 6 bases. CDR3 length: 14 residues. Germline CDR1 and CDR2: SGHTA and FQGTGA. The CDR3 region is CASSSGLARGEQYF. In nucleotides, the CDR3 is TGTGCCAGCAGCTCGGGACTAGCCCGAGGCGAGCAGTACTTC. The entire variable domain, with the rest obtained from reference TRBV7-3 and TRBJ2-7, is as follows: GAGVSQTPSNKVTEKGKYVELRCDPISGHTALYWYRQSLGQGPEFLIYFQGTGAADDSGLPNDRFFAVRPEGSVSTLKIQRTERGDSAVYLCASSSGLARGEQYFGPGTRLTVT.

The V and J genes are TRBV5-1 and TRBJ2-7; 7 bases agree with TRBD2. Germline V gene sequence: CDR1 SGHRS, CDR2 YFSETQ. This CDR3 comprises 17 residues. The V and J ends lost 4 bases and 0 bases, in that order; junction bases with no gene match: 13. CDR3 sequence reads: CASSPGLLATDSYEQYF. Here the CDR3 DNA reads TGCGCCAGCAGCCCTGGACTACTAGCGACTGACTCCTACGAGCAGTACTTC.

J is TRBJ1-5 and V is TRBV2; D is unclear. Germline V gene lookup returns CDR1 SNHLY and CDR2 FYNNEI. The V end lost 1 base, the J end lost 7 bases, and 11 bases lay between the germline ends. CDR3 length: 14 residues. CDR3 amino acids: CASSEVSRWQPQHF. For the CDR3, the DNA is TGTGCCAGCAGTGAAGTCTCCCGGTGGCAGCCCCAGCATTTT.

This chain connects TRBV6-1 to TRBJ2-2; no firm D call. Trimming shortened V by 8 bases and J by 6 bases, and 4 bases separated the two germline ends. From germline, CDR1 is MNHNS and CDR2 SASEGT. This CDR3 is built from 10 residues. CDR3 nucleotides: TGTGCCAGCTTAGCCGGGGAGCTGTTTTTT. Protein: CASLAGELFF.

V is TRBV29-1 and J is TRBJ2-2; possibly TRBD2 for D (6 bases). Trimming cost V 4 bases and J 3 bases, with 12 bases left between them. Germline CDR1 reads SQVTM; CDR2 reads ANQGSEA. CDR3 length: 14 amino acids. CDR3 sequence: CSVGPSGYTGELFF. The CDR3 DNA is TGCAGCGTTGGCCCAAGCGGGTACACCGGGGAGCTGTTTTTT.

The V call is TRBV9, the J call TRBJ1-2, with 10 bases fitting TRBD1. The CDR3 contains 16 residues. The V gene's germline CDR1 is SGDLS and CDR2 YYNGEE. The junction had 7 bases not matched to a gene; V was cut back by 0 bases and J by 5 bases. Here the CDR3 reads CASSVVRTGGRYGYTF. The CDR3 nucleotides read TGTGCCAGCAGCGTAGTGAGGACAGGGGGAAGGTATGGCTACACCTTC.

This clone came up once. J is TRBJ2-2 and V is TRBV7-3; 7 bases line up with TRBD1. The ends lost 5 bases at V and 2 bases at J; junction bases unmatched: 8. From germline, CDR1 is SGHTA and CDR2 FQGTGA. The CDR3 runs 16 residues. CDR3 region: CASSIYRGPNTGELFF. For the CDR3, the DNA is TGTGCCAGCAGCATCTACAGGGGACCAAACACCGGGGAGCTGTTTTTT.

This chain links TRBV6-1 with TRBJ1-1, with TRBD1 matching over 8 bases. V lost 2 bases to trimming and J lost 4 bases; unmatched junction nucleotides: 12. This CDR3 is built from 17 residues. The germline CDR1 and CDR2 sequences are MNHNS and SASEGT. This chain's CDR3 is CASSEYIQGAWITEAFF. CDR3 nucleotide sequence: TGTGCCAGCAGTGAATATATCCAGGGGGCTTGGATCACTGAAGCTTTCTTT.